These T cell receptor beta chains were read from a single sample in a study of regulatory T cells in long-lasting Graves disease. TCRdb reprocessed the multiplex PCR reads via MiXCR and lists one record per CDR3 protein. Of 600,000 to 650,000 distinct CDR3 sequences listed, around 17% are singletons. The data were also submitted as part of a second study, on T cells in Graves' hyperthyroidism and ophthalmopathy.

The sample consisted of peripheral blood mononuclear cells (PBMCs), taken at new diagnosis, from a patient treated with antithyroid drugs. The receptors derive from a woman in her thirties with Graves disease. The CDR3 runs from the conserved cysteine through the conserved F or W. A D gene is named only where the DNA matches it firmly. Size tells how often a clone was seen (once, few, many) or the class of an expanded clone, and some rows leave it out.

V: TRBV19; length: 16; size: -; D: -; J: TRBJ2-1; CDR3: CASSIRLFADHNEQFF; DNA: TGTGCCAGTAGTATCCGATTATTCGCGGACCACAATGAGCAGTTCTTC
V: TRBV3-1; length: 12; size: few; D: -; J: TRBJ1-6; CDR3: CASSLQGSPLHF; DNA: TGTGCCAGCAGCCTACAAGGCTCACCCCTCCACTTT
V: TRBV29-1; length: 12; size: -; D: -; J: TRBJ2-1; CDR3: CSALDSVYEQFF; DNA: TGCAGCGCCCTGGACAGTGTTTATGAGCAGTTCTTC
V: TRBV20-1; length: 15; size: -; D: -; J: TRBJ2-2; CDR3: CSARMGGPVTGELFF; DNA: TGCAGTGCGAGGATGGGGGGCCCTGTAACCGGGGAGCTGTTTTTT
V: TRBV28; length: 15; size: many; D: -; J: TRBJ1-1; CDR3: CASSFPSRWNTEAFF; DNA: TGTGCCAGCAGTTTCCCCTCTAGGTGGAACACTGAAGCTTTCTTT
V: TRBV28; length: 18; size: many; D: -; J: TRBJ2-3; CDR3: CASSTAVVVEVVTDTQYF; DNA: TGTGCCAGCAGTACGGCGGTCGTAGTAGAGGTCGTCACAGATACGCAGTATTTT
V: TRBV19; length: 12; size: -; D: -; J: TRBJ1-1; CDR3: CASKLGNTEAFF; DNA: TGTGCCAGTAAGTTGGGGAACACTGAAGCTTTCTTT
V: TRBV11-2; length: 15; size: few; D: -; J: TRBJ2-1; CDR3: CASSWAGGLFNEQFF; DNA: TGTGCCAGCAGTTGGGCCGGAGGCTTGTTCAATGAGCAGTTCTTC
V: TRBV4-1; length: 15; size: -; D: -; J: TRBJ1-5; CDR3: CASSRDRDSNQPQHF; DNA: TGCGCCAGCAGCCGGGATAGAGATAGCAATCAGCCCCAGCATTTT
V: TRBV11-2; length: 14; size: -; D: TRBD1; J: TRBJ1-4; CDR3: CASSPGGPGEKLFF; DNA: TGTGCCAGCAGCCCAGGGGGCCCAGGTGAAAAACTGTTTTTT
V: TRBV30; length: 13; size: few; D: -; J: TRBJ2-1; CDR3: CAWTEQVGDEQFF; DNA: TGTGCCTGGACTGAACAGGTGGGCGATGAGCAGTTCTTC
V: TRBV7-9; length: 13; size: many; D: -; J: TRBJ1-2; CDR3: CASSLFVADGYTF; DNA: TGTGCCAGCAGCTTATTTGTGGCAGATGGCTACACCTTC
V: TRBV10-3; length: 13; size: many; D: -; J: TRBJ2-3; CDR3: CAITSGYTDTQYF; DNA: TGTGCCATCACCAGCGGATACACAGATACGCAGTATTTT
V: TRBV4-1; length: 12; size: -; D: -; J: TRBJ2-3; CDR3: CASSLDWDTQYF; DNA: TGCGCCAGCAGCCTCGATTGGGATACGCAGTATTTT
V: TRBV20-1; length: 15; size: many; D: TRBD2; J: TRBJ2-2; CDR3: CSATRLAGIAGELFF; DNA: TGCAGTGCTACCCGACTAGCGGGTATCGCCGGGGAGCTGTTTTTT
V: TRBV7-9; length: 16; size: -; D: -; J: TRBJ2-2; CDR3: CASSRPQGSNTGELFF; DNA: TGTGCCAGCAGCCGACCACAGGGCTCGAACACCGGGGAGCTGTTTTTT
V: TRBV7-2; length: 18; size: many; D: -; J: TRBJ2-3; CDR3: CASSLSGLPGGNTDTQYF; DNA: TGTGCCAGCAGCTTATCGGGACTCCCAGGGGGAAACACAGATACGCAGTATTTT
V: TRBV28; length: 11; size: -; D: -; J: TRBJ1-1; CDR3: CATGVVTEAFF; DNA: TGTGCCACCGGTGTTGTCACTGAAGCTTTCTTT
V: TRBV12-3/TRBV12-4; length: 13; size: many; D: -; J: TRBJ2-5; CDR3: CASSFGGLGTQYF; DNA: TGTGCCAGCAGTTTTGGGGGTCTTGGGACCCAGTACTTC
V: TRBV9; length: 15; size: -; D: -; J: TRBJ2-7; CDR3: CASSVAAGSLVEQYF; DNA: TGTGCCAGCAGCGTAGCTGCCGGCTCCCTGGTTGAGCAGTACTTC
V: TRBV12-3/TRBV12-4; length: 17; size: -; D: -; J: TRBJ2-7; CDR3: CASSSGRDPTSSYEQYF; DNA: TGTGCCAGCAGTTCCGGAAGGGACCCAACGAGCTCCTACGAGCAGTACTTC
V: TRBV7-9; length: 15; size: many; D: TRBD2; J: TRBJ2-7; CDR3: CASSLGLAGAHEQYF; DNA: TGTGCCAGCAGCTTAGGACTAGCGGGAGCCCACGAGCAGTACTTC
V: TRBV7-2; length: 14; size: -; D: -; J: TRBJ1-6; CDR3: CASSLAGVVSPLHF; DNA: TGTGCCAGCAGCTTAGCGGGGGTTGTTTCACCCCTCCACTTT
V: TRBV4-1; length: 14; size: -; D: -; J: TRBJ2-1; CDR3: CASSQDKIQQGEFF; DNA: TGCGCCAGCAGCCAAGATAAGATCCAGCAAGGGGAATTCTTC
V: TRBV20-1; length: 12; size: few; D: -; J: TRBJ1-5; CDR3: CSAGQSNQPQHF; DNA: TGCAGTGCTGGACAGAGCAATCAGCCCCAGCATTTT
V: TRBV5-1; length: 14; size: -; D: -; J: TRBJ2-7; CDR3: CASRPDTALHEQYF; DNA: TGCGCCAGCAGGCCGGACACGGCGCTCCACGAGCAGTACTTC
V: TRBV27; length: 15; size: many; D: -; J: TRBJ2-6; CDR3: CASTRTVSGANVLTF; DNA: TGTGCCAGCACCCGTACAGTCTCTGGGGCCAACGTCCTGACTTTC
V: TRBV24-1; length: 15; size: many; D: -; J: TRBJ2-1; CDR3: CATSLAGGGANEQFF; DNA: TGTGCCACCAGCCTTGCCGGTGGGGGGGCCAATGAGCAGTTCTTC
V: TRBV20-1; length: 12; size: -; D: -; J: TRBJ2-1; CDR3: CSGGVSYNEQFF; DNA: TGCAGTGGAGGGGTCTCCTACAATGAGCAGTTCTTC